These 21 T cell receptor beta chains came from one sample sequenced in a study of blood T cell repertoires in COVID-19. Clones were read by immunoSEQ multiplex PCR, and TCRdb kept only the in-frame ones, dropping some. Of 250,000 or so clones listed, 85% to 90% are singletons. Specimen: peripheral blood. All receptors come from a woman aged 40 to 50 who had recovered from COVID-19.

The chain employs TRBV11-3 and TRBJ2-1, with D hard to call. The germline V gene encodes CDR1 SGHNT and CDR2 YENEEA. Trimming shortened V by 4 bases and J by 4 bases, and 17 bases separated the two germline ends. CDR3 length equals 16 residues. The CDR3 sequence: CASSSNERQPYNEQFF. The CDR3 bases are TGTGCCAGCAGCTCAAACGAGAGGCAACCTTACAATGAGCAGTTCTTC.

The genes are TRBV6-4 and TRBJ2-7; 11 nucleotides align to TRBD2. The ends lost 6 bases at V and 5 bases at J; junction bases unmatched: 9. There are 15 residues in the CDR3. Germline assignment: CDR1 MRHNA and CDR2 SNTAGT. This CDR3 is CASSPLAGGQDEQYF. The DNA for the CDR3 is TGTGCCAGCAGCCCCTTAGCGGGGGGGCAGGACGAGCAGTACTTC.

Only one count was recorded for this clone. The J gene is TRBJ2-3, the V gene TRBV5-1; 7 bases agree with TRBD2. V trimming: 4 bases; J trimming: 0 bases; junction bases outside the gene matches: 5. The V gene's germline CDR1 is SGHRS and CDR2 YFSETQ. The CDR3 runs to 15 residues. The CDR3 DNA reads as TGCGCCAGCAGCCCCAGGCGGGGGAGCACAGATACGCAGTATTTT. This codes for CASSPRRGSTDTQYF.

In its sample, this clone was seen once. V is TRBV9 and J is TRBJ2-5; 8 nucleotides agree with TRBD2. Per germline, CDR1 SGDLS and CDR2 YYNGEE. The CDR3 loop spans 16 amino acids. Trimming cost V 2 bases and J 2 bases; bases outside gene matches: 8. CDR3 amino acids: CASSVGAGGIQETQYF. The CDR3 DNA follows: TGTGCCAGCAGCGTCGGTGCGGGAGGCATTCAAGAGACCCAGTACTTC. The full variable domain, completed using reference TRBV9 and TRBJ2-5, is DSGVTQTPKHLITATGQRVTLRCSPRSGDLSVYWYQQSLDQGLQFLIQYYNGEERAKGNILERFSAQQFPDLHSELNLSSLELGDSALYFCASSVGAGGIQETQYFGPGTRLLVL.

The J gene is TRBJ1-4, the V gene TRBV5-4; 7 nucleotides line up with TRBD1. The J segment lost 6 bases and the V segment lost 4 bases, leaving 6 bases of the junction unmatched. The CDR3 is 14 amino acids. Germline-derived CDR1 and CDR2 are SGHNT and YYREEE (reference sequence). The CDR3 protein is CASSQGGIDEKLFF. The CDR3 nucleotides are TGTGCCAGCAGCCAAGGGGGCATAGATGAAAAACTGTTTTTT.

The DNA of the CDR3 is TGTGCCAGCAGTTTCCGGGACATCAATGAGCAGTTCTTC. Translating it yields CASSFRDINEQFF. V gene TRBV6-5 combines with J gene TRBJ2-1, with TRBD1 as a possible D gene (6 bases). The V and J ends lost 4 bases and 6 bases respectively, with 10 bases between them. Germline CDR1 MNHEY, CDR2 SVGAGI. This CDR3 comprises 13 residues.

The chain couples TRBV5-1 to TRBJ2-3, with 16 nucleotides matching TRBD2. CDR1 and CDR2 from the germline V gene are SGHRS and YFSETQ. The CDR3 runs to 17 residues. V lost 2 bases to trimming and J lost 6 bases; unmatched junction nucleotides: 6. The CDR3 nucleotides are TGCGCCAGCAGCTTACTGGGACTAGCGGGAGGGCCCGATACGCAGTATTTT. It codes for CASSLLGLAGGPDTQYF.

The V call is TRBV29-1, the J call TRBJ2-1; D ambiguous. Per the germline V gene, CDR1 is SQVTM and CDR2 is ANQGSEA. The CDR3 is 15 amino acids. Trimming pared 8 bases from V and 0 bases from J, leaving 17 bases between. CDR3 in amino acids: CSSPVGSSSYNEQFF. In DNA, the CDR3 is TGCAGCTCCCCGGTGGGCTCGAGCTCCTACAATGAGCAGTTCTTC.

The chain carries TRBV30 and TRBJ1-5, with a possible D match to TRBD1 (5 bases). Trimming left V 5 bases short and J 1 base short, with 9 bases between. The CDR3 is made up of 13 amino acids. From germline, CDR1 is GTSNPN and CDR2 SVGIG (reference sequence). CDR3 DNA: TGTGCCTGGGAGGACAACAGCAATCAGCCCCAGCATTTT. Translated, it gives CAWEDNSNQPQHF.

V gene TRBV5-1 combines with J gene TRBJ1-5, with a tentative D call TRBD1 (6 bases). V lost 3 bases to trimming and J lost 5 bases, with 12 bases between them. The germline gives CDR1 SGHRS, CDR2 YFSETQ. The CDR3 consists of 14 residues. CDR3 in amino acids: CASSSTGLDQPQHF. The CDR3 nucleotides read TGCGCCAGCAGCTCAACAGGGTTGGATCAGCCCCAGCATTTT.

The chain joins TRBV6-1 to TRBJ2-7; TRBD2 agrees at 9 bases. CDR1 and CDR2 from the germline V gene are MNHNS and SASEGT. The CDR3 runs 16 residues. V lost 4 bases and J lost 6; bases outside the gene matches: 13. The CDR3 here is CASSALGAGGPGEQYF. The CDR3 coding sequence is TGTGCCAGCAGTGCCCTAGGGGCGGGGGGGCCTGGCGAGCAGTACTTC.

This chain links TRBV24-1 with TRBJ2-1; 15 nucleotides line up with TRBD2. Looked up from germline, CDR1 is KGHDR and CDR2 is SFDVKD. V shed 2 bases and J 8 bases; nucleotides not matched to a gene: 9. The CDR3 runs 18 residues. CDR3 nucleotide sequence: TGTGCCACCAGTGATTGGGGGACTAGCGGGAGGACTCGGGATGAGCAGTTCTTC. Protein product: CATSDWGTSGRTRDEQFF.

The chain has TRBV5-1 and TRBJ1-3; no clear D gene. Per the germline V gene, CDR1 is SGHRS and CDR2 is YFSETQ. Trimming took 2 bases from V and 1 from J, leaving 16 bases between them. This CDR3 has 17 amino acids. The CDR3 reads CASSFDMYGESGNTIYF. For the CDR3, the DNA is TGCGCCAGCAGCTTTGACATGTATGGGGAGTCTGGAAACACCATATATTTT.

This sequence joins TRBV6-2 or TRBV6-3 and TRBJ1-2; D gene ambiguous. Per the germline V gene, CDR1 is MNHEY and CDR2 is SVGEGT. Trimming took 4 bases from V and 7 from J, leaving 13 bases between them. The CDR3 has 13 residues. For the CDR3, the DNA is TGTGCCAGCAGTTTGTTGCAGGAGGGTGGCTACACCTTC. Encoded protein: CASSLLQEGGYTF.

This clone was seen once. DNA of the CDR3: TGTGCCAGCAGCTTAGTGGGGGGGCCCGGCTCTAACTATGGCTACACCTTC. Encoded protein: CASSLVGGPGSNYGYTF. This chain uses TRBV7-2 with TRBJ1-2, with D perhaps TRBD1 (6 bases). Trimming left V 1 base short and J 0 bases short, with 15 bases between. CDR1 SGHTA and CDR2 FQGNSA come from the germline V gene. The CDR3 is 17 residues long.

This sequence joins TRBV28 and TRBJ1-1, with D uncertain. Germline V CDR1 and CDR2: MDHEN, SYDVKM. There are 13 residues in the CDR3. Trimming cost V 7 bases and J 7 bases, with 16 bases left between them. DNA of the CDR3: TGTGCCAGCACAACAAGGAGGGAAAATGAAGCTTTCTTT. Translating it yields CASTTRRENEAFF.

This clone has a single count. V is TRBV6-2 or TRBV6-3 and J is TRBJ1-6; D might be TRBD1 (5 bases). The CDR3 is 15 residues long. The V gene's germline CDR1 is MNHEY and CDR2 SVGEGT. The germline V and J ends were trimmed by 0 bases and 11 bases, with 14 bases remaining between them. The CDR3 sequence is CASSYSTVVTAPLHF. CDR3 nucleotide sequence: TGTGCCAGCAGTTACTCGACAGTCGTAACCGCACCCCTCCACTTT.

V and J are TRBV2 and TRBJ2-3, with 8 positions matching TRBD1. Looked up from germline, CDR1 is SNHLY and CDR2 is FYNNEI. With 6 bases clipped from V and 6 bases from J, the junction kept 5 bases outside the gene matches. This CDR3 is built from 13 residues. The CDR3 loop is CASRTTGGDTQYF. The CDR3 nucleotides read TGTGCCAGCAGGACCACAGGGGGGGATACGCAGTATTTT.

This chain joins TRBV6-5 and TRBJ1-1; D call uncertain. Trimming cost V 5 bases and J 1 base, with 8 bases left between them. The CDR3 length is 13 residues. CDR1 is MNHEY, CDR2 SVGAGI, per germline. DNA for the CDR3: TGTGCCAGCAGTCCAGGTGAGAACACTGAAGCTTTCTTT. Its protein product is CASSPGENTEAFF.

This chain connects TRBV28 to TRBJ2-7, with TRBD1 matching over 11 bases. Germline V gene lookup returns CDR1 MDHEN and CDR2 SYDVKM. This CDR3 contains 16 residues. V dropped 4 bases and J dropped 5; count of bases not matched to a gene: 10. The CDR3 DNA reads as TGTGCCAGCAGTTCGGGGGGACAGGGGGTTCGGCACGAGCAGTACTTC. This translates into CASSSGGQGVRHEQYF.

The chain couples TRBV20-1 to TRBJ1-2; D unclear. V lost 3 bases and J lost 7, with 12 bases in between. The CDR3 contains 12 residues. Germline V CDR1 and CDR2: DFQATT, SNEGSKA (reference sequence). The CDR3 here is CSASPLISGYTF. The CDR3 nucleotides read TGCAGTGCTAGTCCTCTCATCAGTGGCTACACCTTC.